The 30 T cell receptor beta chains below come from one sample, sequenced in a study of CD8+ T cells in alopecia areata. TCR sequencing used cDNA made by reverse transcription of extracted RNA. The table came from immunoSEQ multiplex PCR; TCRdb's copy has only in-frame clones and leaves some out. The sample lists about 200,000 clones, roughly two fifths occurring once. This sample's treatment: oral pan-JAK inhibitor, 5-10 mg twice daily. The specimen was CD4+ T cells sorted from blood, collected between weeks 30 and 35, from a patient treated with tofacitinib. The receptors originated from a human donor with alopecia areata.

The rearrangement uses TRBV7-2 and TRBJ2-3; unclear D gene. CDR1 and CDR2 (germline): SGHTA, FQGNSA. This CDR3 comprises 16 residues. Trimming shortened V by 9 bases and J by 3 bases, and 22 bases separated the two germline ends. The CDR3 reads CASRTAGNTRTDTQYF. CDR3 sequence (DNA): TGTGCCAGTCGTACGGCCGGCAATACTCGGACAGATACGCAGTATTTT.

The J gene is TRBJ2-1, the V gene TRBV5-1; 7 bases map to TRBD2. This CDR3 comprises 13 residues. J gave up 6 bases and V 5 bases, and 5 bases lay outside the gene matches. Germline CDR1 SGHRS, CDR2 YFSETQ. The CDR3 nucleotides are TGCGCCAGCAGTTCCCGCGGGGGCAATGAGCAGTTCTTC. This encodes CASSSRGGNEQFF.

V gene TRBV7-9 combines with J gene TRBJ2-6; D is uncertain. This CDR3 region has 15 residues. Between the trimmed V and J ends, which lost 9 bases and 2 bases, there was a span of 14 bases. Per the germline V gene, CDR1 is SEHNR and CDR2 is FQNEAQ (reference sequence). The CDR3 DNA follows: TGTGCCAGGGTTGAAGGTGGGGCTGGGGCCAACGTCCTGACTTTC. As protein: CARVEGGAGANVLTF. Full variable domain (missing parts from reference TRBV7-9 and TRBJ2-6): DTGVSQNPRHKITKRGQNVTFRCDPISEHNRLYWYRQTLGQGPEFLTYFQNEAQLEKSRLLSDRFSAERPKGSFSTLEIQRTEQGDSAMYLCARVEGGAGANVLTFGAGSRLTVL.

The gene calls are TRBV28 and TRBJ2-7; D possibly uses TRBD1 or TRBD2 (5 bases each). Trimming left V 5 bases short and J 3 bases short, with 8 bases between. The germline V gene has CDR1 MDHEN and CDR2 SYDVKM. CDR3 length: 12 residues. CDR3 in amino acids: CASSPGSYEQYF. The DNA of the CDR3 is TGTGCCAGCAGTCCAGGGAGCTACGAGCAGTACTTC.

The gene calls are TRBV29-1 and TRBJ2-5; maybe TRBD1 (7 bases). The CDR3 totals 14 residues. Germline V lookup: CDR1 SQVTM, CDR2 ANQGSEA. V dropped 6 bases and J dropped 4 bases, with 18 bases sitting between them. This CDR3 reads CSVGTGVGGETQYF. The CDR3 DNA reads TGCAGCGTGGGCACAGGGGTCGGGGGAGAGACCCAGTACTTC.

CDR3 DNA sequence: TGTGCCACCAGCAGCGAGCCGGGTCAGCCCCAGCATTTT. Translated: CATSSEPGQPQHF. The chain employs TRBV15 and TRBJ1-5; D uncertain. Germline V gene sequence: CDR1 LNHNV, CDR2 YYDKDF (reference sequence). Trimming stripped 3 bases from V and 6 bases from J, with 9 bases between. The CDR3 has 13 amino acids.

The chain joins TRBV2 to TRBJ1-1; a possible D gene is TRBD1 (5 bases). CDR1 is SNHLY and CDR2 is FYNNEI in the germline V gene. The CDR3 loop spans 13 amino acids. The V gene lost 11 bases and the J gene lost 1 base, with 14 bases spanning the gap. CDR3 amino acids: CAARQRENTEAFF. In nucleotides, the CDR3 is TGTGCCGCCCGACAGAGAGAGAACACTGAAGCTTTCTTT.

This clone showed up just a few times. V usage is TRBV4-1 and J usage is TRBJ2-3; 8 bases align to TRBD2. V was clipped by 4 bases and J by 0 bases; unmatched bases: 9. The CDR3 consists of 17 residues. The germline CDR1 and CDR2 sequences are MGHRA and YSYEKL. The CDR3 region is CASSRIPGGSSTDTQYF. The CDR3 region has the DNA TGCGCCAGCAGCCGCATCCCGGGGGGGTCGAGCACAGATACGCAGTATTTT.

The V gene is TRBV6-6, the J gene TRBJ2-4; no firm D call. Trimming cost V 2 bases and J 9 bases, with 8 bases left between them. CDR1 and CDR2 (germline): MNHNY, SVGAGI (reference sequence). The CDR3 contains 12 residues. CDR3 sequence reads: CASSYPSPIQYF. CDR3 in DNA: TGTGCCAGCAGTTACCCCTCCCCCATTCAGTACTTC.

V is TRBV7-2 and J is TRBJ1-5; D is unresolved. Trimming left V 4 bases short and J 5 bases short, with 9 bases between. Germline CDR1 SGHTA, CDR2 FQGNSA. The CDR3 has 13 residues. The CDR3 region is CASSYRGDQPQHF. DNA for the CDR3: TGTGCCAGCAGCTATCGTGGTGATCAGCCCCAGCATTTT.

This chain connects TRBV7-2 to TRBJ1-1, with a tentative D call TRBD1 (5 bases). Germline values: CDR1 SGHTA, CDR2 FQGNSA. Trimming shortened V by 4 bases and J by 4 bases, and 10 bases separated the two germline ends. CDR3 length equals 13 residues. The CDR3 coding sequence is TGTGCCAGCAGCTCCCAGGGAAGCACTGAAGCTTTCTTT. Translated, it gives CASSSQGSTEAFF.

V usage is TRBV28 and J usage is TRBJ2-1; 7 bases are shared with TRBD1. The CDR3 runs 14 residues. Germline CDR1 reads MDHEN; CDR2 reads SYDVKM. Trimming cost V 6 bases and J 3 bases; bases outside gene matches: 5. CDR3 region: CASRSGGVYNEQFF. CDR3 DNA sequence: TGTGCCAGCAGGTCAGGGGGAGTCTACAATGAGCAGTTCTTC.

This chain joins TRBV29-1 and TRBJ2-7, with 8 bases that match TRBD2. The V gene's germline CDR1 is SQVTM and CDR2 ANQGSEA. V shed 3 bases and J 5 bases; nucleotides not matched to a gene: 6. The CDR3 runs 13 residues. In DNA form, the CDR3 reads TGCAGCGTTGACACGGGAGGGAGGCACGAGCAGTACTTC. Translating it yields CSVDTGGRHEQYF.

The chain uses TRBV7-3 and TRBJ2-5, with TRBD1 matching 7 bases. The trim removed 5 bases at V and 5 bases at J, leaving 8 bases unmatched. From germline, CDR1 is SGHTA and CDR2 FQGTGA. The CDR3 totals 14 residues. The CDR3 protein is CASSGYRGRETQYF. The CDR3 region has the DNA TGTGCCAGCAGCGGCTACAGGGGTAGGGAGACCCAGTACTTC.

V usage is TRBV6-5 and J usage is TRBJ1-2, with 7 bases aligning to TRBD1. This CDR3 contains 13 residues. Germline assignment: CDR1 MNHEY and CDR2 SVGAGI. The trim removed 5 bases at V and 7 bases at J, leaving 7 bases unmatched. CDR3: CASSRTGDPGYTF. Written as DNA, the CDR3 is TGTGCCAGCAGTCGTACAGGGGACCCTGGCTACACCTTC.

In this sample, this clone turned up a few times. The chain employs TRBV5-4 and TRBJ2-2; TRBD1 aligns across 7 bases. Germline V gene lookup returns CDR1 SGHNT and CDR2 YYREEE (reference sequence). The trim removed 5 bases at V and 1 base at J, leaving 2 bases unmatched. This CDR3 is built from 14 residues. The CDR3: CASRNRGNTGELFF. In nucleotides, the CDR3 is TGTGCCAGCAGGAACAGGGGGAACACCGGGGAGCTGTTTTTT.

J is TRBJ2-5 and V is TRBV15; the D is unclear. Germline loops: CDR1 LNHNV, CDR2 YYDKDF (reference sequence). The CDR3 totals 14 residues. With 0 bases removed from V and 4 bases from J, the gap between germline ends came to 9 bases. The CDR3 reads CATSRESKGETQYF. DNA of the CDR3: TGTGCCACCAGCAGAGAGTCGAAGGGAGAGACCCAGTACTTC.

A few counts support this clone. The V and J genes are TRBV7-2 and TRBJ2-7; perhaps TRBD2 as D (6 bases). V was cut by 3 bases and J by 2 bases, with 11 bases left in between. Per the germline V gene, CDR1 is SGHTA and CDR2 is FQGNSA. The CDR3 has 14 residues. CDR3 sequence (DNA): TGTGCCAGCAGCTTGGCTAGCGTCACCTACGAGCAGTACTTC. Translating gives CASSLASVTYEQYF.

The chain combines TRBV6-1 with TRBJ2-5, with 11 bases aligning to TRBD1. CDR1 and CDR2 from the germline V gene are MNHNS and SASEGT. The trim removed 5 bases at V and 4 bases at J, leaving 6 bases unmatched. This CDR3 spans 15 amino acids. DNA for the CDR3: TGTGCCAGCAGTCAGGACAGGGGGCAGGGAGAGACCCAGTACTTC. Translating it yields CASSQDRGQGETQYF.

V is TRBV9 and J is TRBJ2-1; 10 nucleotides line up with TRBD2. This CDR3 has 16 amino acids. V was pared by 4 bases and J by 4 bases, with 8 bases of the junction left unmatched. Per the germline V gene, CDR1 is SGDLS and CDR2 is YYNGEE. The chain's CDR3 is CASSLTGLAVYNEQFF. CDR3 sequence (DNA): TGTGCCAGCAGCCTGACCGGACTAGCGGTTTACAATGAGCAGTTCTTC. The variable domain in full, completed from reference TRBV9 and TRBJ2-1, reads DSGVTQTPKHLITATGQRVTLRCSPRSGDLSVYWYQQSLDQGLQFLIQYYNGEERAKGNILERFSAQQFPDLHSELNLSSLELGDSALYFCASSLTGLAVYNEQFFGPGTRLTVL.

This chain connects TRBV9 to TRBJ2-5; 7 bases are shared with TRBD1. The V and J ends lost 4 bases and 2 bases, in that order; junction bases with no gene match: 5. Germline V lookup: CDR1 SGDLS, CDR2 YYNGEE. The CDR3 extends over 14 amino acids. Here the CDR3 DNA reads TGTGCCAGCAGCTCAGGACAGGCGCAAGAGACCCAGTACTTC. It is translated as CASSSGQAQETQYF. Together with reference TRBV9 and TRBJ2-5, the CDR3 gives the full variable domain: DSGVTQTPKHLITATGQRVTLRCSPRSGDLSVYWYQQSLDQGLQFLIQYYNGEERAKGNILERFSAQQFPDLHSELNLSSLELGDSALYFCASSSGQAQETQYFGPGTRLLVL.

This clone appeared many times. This chain connects TRBV7-9 to TRBJ1-6; tentatively, D is TRBD1 (5 bases). Per germline, CDR1 SEHNR and CDR2 FQNEAQ (reference sequence). The V gene lost 5 bases and the J gene lost 10 bases, with 18 bases spanning the gap. The CDR3 has 15 residues. The CDR3 DNA sequence: TGTGCCAGCAGCACCCGGACCCAGGGTAGCTCACCCCTCCACTTT. Translating gives CASSTRTQGSSPLHF.

The J gene is TRBJ2-1, the V gene TRBV10-1, with D uncertain. Germline CDR1 and CDR2: WNHNN and SYGVQD (reference sequence). Trimming left V 1 base short and J 9 bases short, with 13 bases between. The CDR3 runs to 14 residues. CDR3 coding DNA: TGCGCCAGCAGTGAGTTGGCCCTAGTAGGTGAGCAGTTCTTC. Protein product: CASSELALVGEQFF.

The chain employs TRBV2 and TRBJ1-1, with 7 bases fitting TRBD1. CDR1 is SNHLY and CDR2 is FYNNEI in the germline V gene. The CDR3 is 14 residues long. The ends lost 8 bases at V and 0 bases at J; junction bases unmatched: 6. CDR3 residues: CASRDSYMNTEAFF. The CDR3 DNA sequence: TGTGCCAGCCGGGACAGCTACATGAACACTGAAGCTTTCTTT.

This chain joins TRBV19 and TRBJ2-1, with 13 positions matching TRBD2. The length of the CDR3 is 17 residues. Germline-derived CDR1 and CDR2 are LNHDA and SQIVND (reference sequence). The J segment lost 4 bases and the V segment lost 5 bases, leaving 8 bases of the junction unmatched. The CDR3 DNA follows: TGTGCCAGTAGTGTGGGACTAGCGGGGCCGGCGTACAATGAGCAGTTCTTC. It yields the protein CASSVGLAGPAYNEQFF. Full variable domain (rest looked up from reference TRBV19 and TRBJ2-1): DGGITQSPKYLFRKEGQNVTLSCEQNLNHDAMYWYRQDPGQGLRLIYYSQIVNDFQKGDIAEGYSVSREKKESFPLTVTSAQKNPTAFYLCASSVGLAGPAYNEQFFGPGTRLTVL.

Only a few counts were recorded for this clone. This sequence joins TRBV14 and TRBJ2-7; 7 nucleotides align to TRBD1. The germline CDR1 and CDR2 sequences are SGHDN and FVKESK. This CDR3 region has 18 residues. The V gene end was trimmed by 2 bases and the J gene end by 3 bases; junction bases not matched to a gene: 16. The chain's CDR3 is CASSQRGPGPPFFYEQYF. The CDR3 DNA sequence: TGTGCCAGCAGCCAAAGGGGGCCGGGACCCCCATTTTTCTACGAGCAGTACTTC.

The chain employs TRBV18 and TRBJ2-7; D gene ambiguous. Germline V gene sequence: CDR1 KGHSH, CDR2 LQKENI. The CDR3 extends over 11 amino acids. V lost 1 base and J 5 bases, leaving 3 bases between the germline ends. DNA of the CDR3: TGTGCCAGCTCACCACGGGACGAGCAGTACTTC. Protein: CASSPRDEQYF. The full variable domain, completed using reference TRBV18 and TRBJ2-7, is NAGVMQNPRHLVRRRGQEARLRCSPMKGHSHVYWYRQLPEEGLKFMVYLQKENIIDESGMPKERFSAEFPKEGPSILRIQQVVRGDSAAYFCASSPRDEQYFGPGTRLTVT.

This clone was seen a handful of times. This chain links TRBV7-2 with TRBJ2-3; the D gene is possibly TRBD2 (6 bases). The CDR3 consists of 14 residues. Trimming stripped 5 bases from V and 0 bases from J, with 9 bases between. Per germline, CDR1 SGHTA and CDR2 FQGNSA. The CDR3 region is CASSPGLSTDTQYF. The CDR3 DNA reads TGTGCCAGCAGCCCGGGACTTAGCACAGATACGCAGTATTTT.

The chain uses TRBV27 and TRBJ2-5; 7 bases map to TRBD1. Per the germline V gene, CDR1 is MNHEY and CDR2 is SMNVEV (reference sequence). V was pared by 5 bases and J by 0 bases, with 3 bases of the junction left unmatched. The CDR3 runs to 14 residues. The CDR3 protein is CASSLQGNQETQYF. The CDR3 DNA is TGTGCCAGCAGTCTACAGGGGAACCAAGAGACCCAGTACTTC.

The CDR3 here is CASSPFRGRSYNEQFF. Written as DNA, the CDR3 is TGTGCCAGCAGTCCATTCAGGGGGCGGTCCTACAATGAGCAGTTCTTC. The chain employs TRBV27 and TRBJ2-1, with 8 bases aligning to TRBD1. V lost 5 bases, J lost 1 base, and 7 bases stayed unmatched. CDR1 and CDR2 (germline): MNHEY, SMNVEV (reference sequence). CDR3 size: 16 residues.